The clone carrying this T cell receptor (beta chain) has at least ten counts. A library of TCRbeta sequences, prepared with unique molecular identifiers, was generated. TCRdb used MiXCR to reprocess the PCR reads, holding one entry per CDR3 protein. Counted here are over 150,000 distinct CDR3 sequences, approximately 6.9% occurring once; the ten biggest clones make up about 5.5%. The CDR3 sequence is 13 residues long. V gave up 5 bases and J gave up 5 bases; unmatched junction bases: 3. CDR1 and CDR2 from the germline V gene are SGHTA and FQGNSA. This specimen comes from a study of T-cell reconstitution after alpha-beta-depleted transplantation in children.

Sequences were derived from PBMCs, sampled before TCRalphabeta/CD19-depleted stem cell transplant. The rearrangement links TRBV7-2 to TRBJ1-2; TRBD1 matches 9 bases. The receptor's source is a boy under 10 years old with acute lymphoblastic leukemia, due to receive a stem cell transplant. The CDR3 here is CASSQGTGYGYTF. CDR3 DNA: TGTGCCAGCAGCCAAGGGACAGGGTATGGCTACACCTTC.